This is a list of T cell receptor beta chains from one sample in a study of cytomegalovirus exposure and HLA in healthy donors. Repertoires were generated with immunoSEQ multiplex PCR, while TCRdb's copy carries only in-frame clones and drops some. Of some 180,000 clones in the sample, about 84% were seen once. The sample comprised PBMCs. These receptors originate from a young woman in good health and CMV-seropositive. CDR3s include the opening cysteine and the closing phenylalanine or tryptophan.

j_call v_call cdr3_aa
TRBJ1-3 TRBV7-2 CASSLTGGEDTIYF
TRBJ2-2 TRBV11-3 CASSSGQGVAGELFF
TRBJ1-1 TRBV29-1 CSVEGLQGAGTEAFF
TRBJ2-5 TRBV28 CASSPAGESQETQYF
TRBJ2-3 TRBV2 CASRRGGGGTDTQYF
TRBJ1-5 TRBV5-1 CASSLSGSNQPQHF
TRBJ2-5 TRBV30 CAWTSDLILGEETQYF
NA TRBV5-6 CASSLRRLRDNSYEQYF
TRBJ1-2 TRBV4-1 CASSQYRDRTGEEGYTF
TRBJ2-7 TRBV7-2 CASSLDNGGMGEQYF
TRBJ2-7 TRBV4-1 CASSQDPSLSYEQYF
TRBJ2-1 TRBV7-8 CASSLVTTSGYNEQFF
TRBJ2-5 TRBV4-1 CASSPGRGIQETQYF
TRBJ2-7 TRBV14 CASSQDTGLTRYEQYF
TRBJ1-6 TRBV2 CASNGQQNSPLHF
TRBJ2-3 TRBV9 CASSVFGGSEPSTDTQYF
TRBJ1-1 TRBV28 CASSQNMNTEAFF